Presented here are 17 T cell receptor beta chains from one specimen sequenced in a study of identical twins. TCRdb used MiXCR to reprocess the 5' RACE reads, holding one entry per CDR3 protein. There are around 960,000 distinct CDR3 sequences in the sample; about 12% occur only once, and around 1.6% lies in the top ten. The same sample was also studied in work on yellow fever vaccine responses in identical twins.

Sequenced sample: PBMCs. All receptors come from a woman aged 18-35 years in good health.

The rearrangement links TRBV5-1 to TRBJ1-1; possibly TRBD1 for D (5 bases). Germline assignment: CDR1 SGHRS and CDR2 YFSETQ. The CDR3 is made up of 15 amino acids. Deletions cut 0 bases from V and 5 bases from J, with 14 bases between. CDR3 amino acids: CASSLDDSLGTEAFF. Here the CDR3 DNA reads TGCGCCAGCAGCTTGGATGACAGCCTGGGTACTGAAGCTTTCTTT.

This chain joins TRBV28 and TRBJ2-7; no clear D gene. V dropped 5 bases and J dropped 1 base, with 15 bases sitting between them. The length of the CDR3 is 15 residues. In germline, CDR1 is MDHEN, CDR2 SYDVKM. In DNA form, the CDR3 reads TGTGCCAGCAGTCCCTCGGAACTACCGTCCTACGAGCAGTACTTC. Protein: CASSPSELPSYEQYF.

This clonotype was seen a handful of times. The chain couples TRBV15 to TRBJ2-5; D not certain. The CDR3 loop spans 16 amino acids. The germline V and J ends were trimmed by 0 bases and 0 bases, with 11 bases remaining between them. The V gene's germline CDR1 is LNHNV and CDR2 YYDKDF (reference sequence). The CDR3 DNA reads as TGTGCCACCAGCAGAGATTTTCGAGGCTACCAAGAGACCCAGTACTTC. Translated, it gives CATSRDFRGYQETQYF.

This clonotype was seen a handful of times. The rearrangement links TRBV29-1 to TRBJ2-7; D tentatively fits TRBD1 or TRBD2 (6 bases each). There are 16 residues in the CDR3. Per germline, CDR1 SQVTM and CDR2 ANQGSEA. CDR3 bases: TGCAGATTACCTCACGAACCGGGGGACACCTCCTACGAGCAGTACTTC. This codes for CRLPHEPGDTSYEQYF.

This clonotype appeared a few times. The rearrangement joins TRBV9 to TRBJ1-4; no reliable D call. The V and J ends lost 3 bases and 8 bases respectively, with 17 bases between them. This CDR3 is 15 amino acids long. In germline, CDR1 is SGDLS, CDR2 YYNGEE. The chain's CDR3 is CASSGTTTVGEKLFF. CDR3 nucleotide sequence: TGTGCCAGCAGCGGAACGACCACCGTAGGGGAAAAACTGTTTTTT.

The table lists this clonotype with a few counts. This chain links TRBV2 with TRBJ1-5, with D possibly TRBD1 on 6 matching bases. V was trimmed by 6 bases and J by 0 bases, leaving 12 bases between them. This CDR3 region has 15 residues. Germline V gene data show CDR1 as SNHLY and CDR2 as FYNNEI. CDR3 amino acids: CASRRTELSNQPQHF. In DNA, the CDR3 is TGTGCCAGCAGAAGGACAGAGCTTAGCAATCAGCCCCAGCATTTT.

The chain couples TRBV28 to TRBJ2-1; a weak D match, TRBD1 (5 bases). V lost 3 bases to trimming and J lost 13 bases, with 10 bases between them. This CDR3 contains 11 residues. Germline-derived CDR1 and CDR2 are MDHEN and SYDVKM. CDR3 nucleotide sequence: TGTGCCAGCAGTTTTGGCGGACAACAGTTCTTC. Translation gives CASSFGGQQFF. Full variable domain (outside the CDR3, taken from reference TRBV28 and TRBJ2-1): DVKVTQSSRYLVKRTGEKVFLECVQDMDHENMFWYRQDPGLGLRLIYFSYDVKMKEKGDIPEGYSVSREKKERFSLILESASTNQTSMYLCASSFGGQQFFGPGTRLTVL.

On this clonotype: The germline gene is not matched at one end of the junction; a read error may be the cause. The V gene is TRBV5-1, the J gene TRBJ2-6; D is possibly TRBD2 (5 bases). Germline loops: CDR1 SGHRS, CDR2 YFSETQ. The CDR3 consists of 14 residues. The DNA of the CDR3 is TGCGCCAGCAGCTTGGACCACGGGGTCAACGTCCTGACTTTC. Protein: CASSLDHGVNVLTF.

This clonotype came up a few times. The chain carries TRBV7-9 and TRBJ1-2; TRBD1 matches 7 bases. V lost 5 bases and J lost 8; bases outside the gene matches: 11. CDR1 is SEHNR, CDR2 FQNEAQ, per germline (reference sequence). The CDR3 loop spans 14 amino acids. CDR3 sequence reads: CASSPTGTAKGYTF. In DNA, the CDR3 is TGTGCCAGCAGCCCAACGGGGACAGCCAAAGGCTACACCTTC.

The V and J genes are TRBV7-3 and TRBJ2-1; D may be TRBD2 (5 bases). Germline V lookup: CDR1 SGHTA, CDR2 FQGTGA. Trimming cost V 5 bases and J 5 bases, with 22 bases left between them. The CDR3 covers 17 residues. CDR3 region: CASSRDGPGQTHNEQFF. The CDR3 DNA follows: TGTGCCAGCAGCCGGGATGGGCCGGGCCAGACCCACAATGAGCAGTTCTTC.

This clonotype was detected only a few times. The chain uses TRBV12-5 and TRBJ2-1, with a weak D call TRBD2 (6 bases). CDR3 length: 16 amino acids. Germline lookup yields CDR1 LGHNT and CDR2 FRNRAP. V lost 4 bases to trimming and J lost 9 bases, with 22 bases between them. The chain's CDR3 is CASGSQLGGTRSEQFF. The DNA of the CDR3 is TGTGCTAGTGGTTCCCAGTTGGGCGGGACTCGCTCTGAGCAGTTCTTC.

This rearrangement joins TRBV5-1 to TRBJ1-6; D uncertain. The V gene lost 4 bases and the J gene lost 0 bases, with 17 bases spanning the gap. CDR1 is SGHRS, CDR2 YFSETQ, per germline. The CDR3 extends over 18 amino acids. CDR3 sequence (DNA): TGCGCCAGCAGCCCTCACGTCCCCGGAAGCTCCTATAATTCACCCCTCCACTTT. Amino acid sequence: CASSPHVPGSSYNSPLHF.

This clonotype was detected only a few times. This chain links TRBV21-1 with TRBJ1-1; TRBD1, the table's D call, was not compared with the DNA. TRBV21-1 counts as a pseudogene. The CDR3 contains 18 residues. In DNA, the CDR3 is TGTGCCAGCAGCAAAGGGGGACAGGGCCTGGATGAGAACACTGAAGCTTTCTTT. Translation gives CASSKGGQGLDENTEAFF.

The gene calls are TRBV20-1 and TRBJ1-5; 8 bases line up with TRBD1. The CDR3 spans 12 residues. V dropped 6 bases and J dropped 4; count of bases not matched to a gene: 2. The germline gives CDR1 DFQATT, CDR2 SNEGSKA (reference sequence). The CDR3 sequence is CSARQGNQPQHF. The CDR3 DNA sequence: TGCAGTGCCAGACAGGGGAATCAGCCCCAGCATTTT.

This clonotype has more than one count but fewer than ten. The chain links TRBV7-8 to TRBJ1-5; 7 bases are a match to TRBD1. J gave up 4 bases and V 3 bases, and 6 bases lay outside the gene matches. In germline, CDR1 is SGHVS, CDR2 FQNEAQ. This CDR3 comprises 15 residues. This chain's CDR3 is CASSLEGAQNQPQHF. CDR3 sequence (DNA): TGTGCCAGCAGCTTGGAGGGGGCGCAGAATCAGCCCCAGCATTTT. Full variable domain (remainder filled in from reference TRBV7-8 and TRBJ1-5): GAGVSQSPRYKVAKRGQDVALRCDPISGHVSLFWYQQALGQGPEFLTYFQNEAQLDKSGLPSDRFFAERPEGSVSTLKIQRTQQEDSAVYLCASSLEGAQNQPQHFGDGTRLSIL.

This clonotype has only one observation. The chain has TRBV19 and TRBJ2-1, with 8 bases fitting TRBD2. V trimming: 5 bases; J trimming: 7 bases; junction bases outside the gene matches: 10. The CDR3 loop spans 15 amino acids. Germline CDR1 is LNHDA and CDR2 is SQIVND (reference sequence). Written as DNA, the CDR3 is TGTGCCAGTAGTTCCCGGACTAGCCGGACGAATGAGCAGTTCTTC. Translated: CASSSRTSRTNEQFF.

The sample holds a few counts of this clonotype. The rearrangement links TRBV7-9 to TRBJ2-5; possibly TRBD1 for D (6 bases). CDR3 length: 14 residues. Germline V lookup: CDR1 SEHNR, CDR2 FQNEAQ (reference sequence). The V end lost 1 base, the J end lost 6 bases, and 12 bases lay between the germline ends. CDR3 sequence reads: CASSLEEQGQTQYF. The CDR3 nucleotides are TGTGCCAGCAGCTTAGAAGAACAGGGACAGACCCAGTACTTC. The full variable domain, completed using reference TRBV7-9 and TRBJ2-5, is DTGVSQNPRHKITKRGQNVTFRCDPISEHNRLYWYRQTLGQGPEFLTYFQNEAQLEKSRLLSDRFSAERPKGSFSTLEIQRTEQGDSAMYLCASSLEEQGQTQYFGPGTRLLVL.